Below are 31 T cell receptor beta chains sequenced from a single sample in a study of metastatic and nonmetastatic thyroid tumors. TCRdb reprocessed the PCR reads using MiXCR. The sample lists roughly 30,000 clones, over 15% occurring once. Every patient was untreated before thyroid surgery. Material for sequencing was blood. Every receptor here comes from a female donor with papillary thyroid cancer or a benign thyroid nodule (not recorded which). Some clones in this sample may be carry-over from other donors' samples.

The chain has TRBV30 and TRBJ2-7, with TRBD1 identical over 7 bases. Germline trimming cut 1 base from V and 3 bases from J; bases unmatched to any gene: 6. This CDR3 comprises 14 residues. Per germline, CDR1 GTSNPN and CDR2 SVGIG (reference sequence). The CDR3 DNA sequence: TGTGCCTGGAGTGCCTGGGGACAGAACTACGAGCAGTACTTC. Its protein is CAWSAWGQNYEQYF.

This clone was seen at least ten times. Just one base apart from a much larger clone, this may be a read error. The CDR3 DNA reads as TGTGCCAGTAGTAGGCTTGGGAGCTCCCACAATGAGCAGTTCTTC. Protein sequence: CASSRLGSSHNEQFF. The V gene is TRBV19, the J gene TRBJ2-1; tentative D call: TRBD2 (5 bases). The CDR3 sequence is 15 residues long. From germline, CDR1 is LNHDA and CDR2 SQIVND (reference sequence).

Relative to its sample, this clone is medium-sized (0.01 to 0.1%). The chain employs TRBV27 and TRBJ2-7, with TRBD1 identical over 7 bases. The CDR3 covers 12 residues. Unmatched junction bases numbered 7, after V lost 9 bases and J lost 5 bases. Germline-derived CDR1 and CDR2 are MNHEY and SMNVEV (reference sequence). The CDR3 DNA reads TGTGCCAGACGAGGGGGCATCCACGAGCAGTACTTC. Translated: CARRGGIHEQYF.

This clone was observed many times. A single base separates this from a much larger clone, so it may be a read error. The chain has TRBV7-9 and TRBJ1-2; D is ambiguous. This CDR3 has 13 residues. The germline V gene encodes CDR1 SEHNR and CDR2 FQNEAQ (reference sequence). The CDR3 loop reads CASSSIGLDGCTF. In DNA, the CDR3 is TGTGCCAGCAGCTCAATCGGGCTGGATGGCTGCACCTTC. Based on the CDR3 plus reference TRBV7-9 and TRBJ1-2, the full variable domain is DTGVSQNPRHKITKRGQNVTFRCDPISEHNRLYWYRQTLGQGPEFLTYFQNEAQLEKSRLLSDRFSAERPKGSFSTLEIQRTEQGDSAMYLCASSSIGLDGCTFGSGTRLTVV.

This clone is medium-sized (0.01 to 0.1%) within its sample. This chain links TRBV12-3 or TRBV12-4 with TRBJ2-2, with 13 nucleotides matching TRBD2. The CDR3 runs 16 residues. The junction had 1 base not matched to a gene; V was cut back by 4 bases and J by 2 bases. CDR3 amino acids: CASSWTSGGNTGELFF. In DNA form, the CDR3 reads TGTGCCAGCAGTTGGACTAGCGGGGGAAACACCGGGGAGCTGTTTTTT.

This clone was counted many times. This chain uses TRBV9 with TRBJ2-3; 7 nucleotides align to TRBD1. Per the germline V gene, CDR1 is SGDLS and CDR2 is YYNGEE. The CDR3 covers 14 residues. V was clipped by 4 bases and J by 2 bases; unmatched bases: 4. CDR3 coding DNA: TGTGCCAGCAGCCAAGGACAGGACACAGATACGCAGTATTTT. As protein: CASSQGQDTDTQYF.

In this sample, this clone turned up a few times. The chain joins TRBV3-1 to TRBJ2-7, with 9 bases fitting TRBD2. The ends lost 4 bases at V and 5 bases at J; junction bases unmatched: 9. The CDR3 is 15 amino acids. CDR1 is LGHDT and CDR2 is YNNKEL in the germline V gene (reference sequence). In DNA, the CDR3 is TGTGCCAGCAGCCCCCAATCTAGCGGGGCTCACGAGCAGTACTTC. Protein: CASSPQSSGAHEQYF.

This clone was detected ten times or more. V and J are TRBV7-6 and TRBJ2-1; 11 bases fit TRBD2. The CDR3 is 18 amino acids. V shed 5 bases, J shed 0 bases, and the junction held 9 bases outside the gene matches. Germline V gene sequence: CDR1 SGHVS, CDR2 FNYEAQ. In DNA form, the CDR3 reads TGTGCCAGCAGCCACGTGGGACTAGCGGATAGCTCCTACAATGAGCAGTTCTTC. Its protein is CASSHVGLADSSYNEQFF.

In its sample, this clone was seen a few times. The rearrangement uses TRBV6-2 or TRBV6-3 and TRBJ2-2; D is uncertain. This CDR3 is 15 amino acids long. Between the trimmed V and J ends, which lost 5 bases and 5 bases, there was a span of 15 bases. Germline CDR1 and CDR2: MNHEY and SVGEGT. The CDR3 spells CASSTPWGRTGELFF. As DNA, the CDR3 is TGTGCCAGCAGTACGCCATGGGGTAGGACCGGGGAGCTGTTTTTT.

In regard to this clone: It is likely a read error, because the conserved phenylalanine at the end of the CDR3 is missing. It is unclear where the CDR3 begins or ends on the DNA, so no DNA is shown, and the CDR3 is as TCRdb lists it. The chain joins TRBV27 to TRBJ1-1; the table calls TRBD1, which could not be checked here. The length of the CDR3 is 16 amino acids, counting both ends. The germline CDR1 and CDR2 sequences are MNHEY and SMNVEV (reference sequence). The CDR3: CASSLIGQIVNTESFS.

The CDR3 here is CASSQDRGRANEQYF. In DNA form, the CDR3 reads TGCGCCAGCAGCCAAGATCGAGGGAGGGCAAACGAGCAGTACTTC. The rearrangement uses TRBV4-1 and TRBJ2-7; 7 bases are a match to TRBD2. This CDR3 is built from 15 residues. The V segment lost 0 bases and the J segment 5 bases; nucleotides outside the gene matches: 7. Germline V CDR1 and CDR2: MGHRA, YSYEKL.

In this sample, this clone turned up many times. The CDR3 coding sequence is TGTGCCAGCAGCCAACGGGGGAGCTCCTACGAGCAGTACTTC. It encodes CASSQRGSSYEQYF. The chain has TRBV3-1 and TRBJ2-7, with a tentative D call TRBD2 (6 bases). The CDR3 is 14 residues long. V was trimmed by 2 bases and J by 0 bases, leaving 8 bases between them. The germline CDR1 and CDR2 sequences are LGHDT and YNNKEL (reference sequence).

Turning to this clone: This may stem from a read error, because a much larger clone lies one nucleotide away. This CDR3 is also generated by other DNA sequences in the sample. The V call is TRBV29-1, the J call TRBJ2-1, with 8 bases lining up with TRBD1. The CDR3 loop spans 14 amino acids. CDR1 and CDR2 from the germline V gene are SQVTM and ANQGSEA. The CDR3 DNA reads TGCAGTGCGTCTGAGGCAGGGGGCCGCAATGAGCAGTTCTTC. This gives the protein CSASEAGGRNEQFF.

This clone was counted many times. The V and J genes are TRBV9 and TRBJ1-2, with D uncertain. Deletions cut 2 bases from V and 8 bases from J, with 16 bases between. Germline CDR1 is SGDLS and CDR2 is YYNGEE. This CDR3 is 14 amino acids long. The CDR3 DNA is TGTGCCAGCAGCGTCCGCCACCAGGAGGGCGGCTACACCTTC. It codes for CASSVRHQEGGYTF.

This clone was picked up many times. V usage is TRBV7-9 and J usage is TRBJ1-5, with D perhaps TRBD1 (6 bases). V shed 1 base and J shed 7 bases, with 11 bases lying between them. CDR1 is SEHNR, CDR2 FQNEAQ, per germline (reference sequence). The CDR3 totals 14 residues. CDR3 sequence: CASSLGGQGQPQHF. DNA for the CDR3: TGTGCCAGCAGCTTAGGGGGGCAAGGCCAGCCCCAGCATTTT.

Only a few counts were recorded for this clone. The CDR3: CASSYGQVSHRFWAFF. CDR3 DNA: TGTGCCAGCAGCTACGGACAGGTTTCGCACCGTTTTTGGGCTTTCTTT. The rearrangement links TRBV7-6 to TRBJ1-1; the match to TRBD1 covers 7 bases. V was clipped by 4 bases and J by 11 bases; unmatched bases: 19. This CDR3 has 16 residues. Germline assignment: CDR1 SGHVS and CDR2 FNYEAQ.

This clone was seen at least ten times. The V and J genes are TRBV4-1 and TRBJ2-7, with TRBD2 matching 8 bases. V gave up 4 bases and J gave up 5 bases; unmatched junction bases: 10. The CDR3 covers 15 residues. The V gene's germline CDR1 is MGHRA and CDR2 YSYEKL. CDR3 sequence (DNA): TGCGCCAGCAGCCCCTGGCAGCGGGAGTATAACGAGCAGTACTTC. This encodes CASSPWQREYNEQYF.

This clone was counted only a few times. A junction boundary mismatches the germline segment, possibly from a read error. This sequence joins TRBV12-3 or TRBV12-4 and TRBJ1-2; no clear D gene. This CDR3 comprises 13 residues. The CDR3: CASRKVPAYGYAF. DNA for the CDR3: TGTGCCAGCAGAAAAGTCCCTGCCTATGGCTACGCCTTC.

This clone was observed a few times. A clone one base away is much larger, so this may be a read error. Other DNA variants within this sample encode the same CDR3. This chain links TRBV11-2 with TRBJ2-1, with D tentatively TRBD2 (5 bases). Germline-derived CDR1 and CDR2 are SGHAT and FQNNGV. The CDR3 covers 14 residues. CDR3 loop: CASSLQRDYNEQFF. CDR3 nucleotide sequence: TGCGCCAGCAGCTTGCAACGGGATTACAATGAGCAGTTCTTC.

At least ten counts were recorded for this clone. A much bigger clone sits one base away, suggesting this may be a read error. The identical CDR3 is also encoded by other nucleotide sequences in the sample. The rearrangement uses TRBV6-4 and TRBJ2-2; tentatively, D is TRBD2 (5 bases). The CDR3 extends over 13 amino acids. Germline values: CDR1 MRHNA, CDR2 SNTAGT. The CDR3 protein is CASSDRYTGELFF. For the CDR3, the DNA is TGTGCCAGCAGTGACAGGTACACCGGGGAGTTGTTTTTT.

Ten or more counts support this clone. Just one base apart from a much larger clone, this may be a read error. The identical CDR3 is also encoded by other nucleotide sequences in the sample. The chain carries TRBV2 and TRBJ1-2; weak D call: TRBD1 (5 bases). The germline V and J ends were trimmed by 3 bases and 8 bases, with 13 bases remaining between them. Germline V lookup: CDR1 SNHLY, CDR2 FYNNEI. The CDR3 has 13 residues. The CDR3 loop reads CASSEAQEGGYTF. As DNA, the CDR3 is TGTGCCAGCAGTGAGGCGCAGGAGGGGGGCTACACCTTC.

This clone counts as medium-sized (0.01 to 0.1%). The chain recombines TRBV6-1 with TRBJ1-2; 10 nucleotides align to TRBD1. Unmatched junction bases numbered 17, after V lost 8 bases and J lost 8 bases. Germline V gene sequence: CDR1 MNHNS, CDR2 SASEGT. The CDR3 consists of 16 residues. The CDR3 protein is CASASAGTGAPRGYTF. The DNA of the CDR3 is TGTGCCAGCGCCTCCGCCGGGACAGGGGCTCCTAGGGGCTACACCTTC.

Worth noting for this clone: A much larger clone is a single base away; this may be a read error. This chain uses TRBV28 with TRBJ2-4; D is undetermined. The CDR3 sequence is 13 residues long. Trimming left V 7 bases short and J 8 bases short, with 15 bases between. Per the germline V gene, CDR1 is MDHEN and CDR2 is SYDVKM. CDR3: CASTQAGFDIQYF. The CDR3 bases are TGTGCCAGCACCCAGGCCGGCTTTGACATTCAGTACTTC.

Notes on this clone: With a much larger clone just one base away, this may be a read error. Other DNA sequences in this specimen translate into the identical CDR3. The V and J genes are TRBV10-2 and TRBJ1-6; a possible D gene is TRBD1 (6 bases). The V end was cut by 6 bases, the J end by 1 base, with 7 bases between. CDR1 and CDR2 (germline): WSHSY, SAAADI. CDR3 length: 14 amino acids. The CDR3 loop is CASRGGSYNSPLHF. The DNA for the CDR3 is TGCGCCAGCAGAGGGGGGTCCTATAATTCACCCCTCCACTTT.

The chain combines TRBV6-4 with TRBJ2-5, with 7 bases fitting TRBD1. The CDR3 has 13 residues. The germline gives CDR1 MRHNA, CDR2 SNTAGT. The CDR3 nucleotides are TGTTTCAGCAGTGGGACAGCACAAGAGACCCAGTACTTC. Translating gives CFSSGTAQETQYF.

The chain employs TRBV4-1 and TRBJ1-2; TRBD1 is a possible D gene (6 bases). The germline CDR1 and CDR2 sequences are MGHRA and YSYEKL. V gave up 4 bases and J gave up 9 bases, with 18 bases separating them. This CDR3 comprises 14 residues. The CDR3 protein is CASSRADSSMSYTF. The CDR3 DNA follows: TGCGCCAGCAGCCGGGCGGACAGTTCTATGAGCTACACCTTC.

Many counts were recorded for this clone. CDR3 nucleotide sequence: TGCAGTGCTAGAGATTTGGGCAGGGGTCAACCAGATACGCAGTATTTT. It encodes CSARDLGRGQPDTQYF. J is TRBJ2-3 and V is TRBV20-1; a possible D gene is TRBD1 (6 bases). The CDR3 spans 16 residues. CDR1 and CDR2 (germline): DFQATT, SNEGSKA (reference sequence). The V gene lost 0 bases and the J gene lost 4 bases, with 17 bases spanning the gap.

In its sample, this clone was seen many times. V gene TRBV20-1 combines with J gene TRBJ2-3; TRBD2 matches at 7 bases. The CDR3 covers 13 residues. The J segment lost 6 bases and the V segment lost 6 bases, leaving 9 bases of the junction unmatched. Per the germline V gene, CDR1 is DFQATT and CDR2 is SNEGSKA (reference sequence). CDR3 bases: TGCAGTGCCCCGGCGGGAGCGGTTGATACGCAGTATTTT. This sequence encodes CSAPAGAVDTQYF.

This clone was seen only a few times. Compared with germline, one end of the junction differs, possibly owing to a read error. The chain employs TRBV12-3 or TRBV12-4 and TRBJ1-5; a possible D gene is TRBD1 (5 bases). CDR3 length: 14 residues. The CDR3 region is CASSWGRRGQPQNF. The CDR3 DNA follows: TGTGCCAGCAGTTGGGGCAGGCGGGGCCAGCCACAGAATTTT.

This clone showed up just a few times. V usage is TRBV6-2 or TRBV6-3 and J usage is TRBJ1-6, with no clear D. This CDR3 has 16 amino acids. V gave up 2 bases and J gave up 5 bases, with 13 bases separating them. Germline V gives CDR1 MNHEY, CDR2 SVGEGT. The CDR3 reads CASSYGSQPNNSPLHF. The CDR3 DNA sequence: TGTGCCAGCAGTTACGGGTCCCAACCCAATAATTCACCCCTCCACTTT.

The CDR3, as DNA: TGTGCCAGCAGCTTAATAATGGGCAGTAAGAGAGCATTGAACACTGAAGCTTTCTTT. Translating gives CASSLIMGSKRALNTEAFF. The chain links TRBV11-1 to TRBJ1-1; D gene ambiguous. The CDR3 covers 19 residues. V lost 2 bases, J lost 0 bases, and 22 bases lay in between. Germline loops: CDR1 SGHAT, CDR2 FQDESV (reference sequence).